The 11 T cell receptor beta chains given below trace back to one sample, sequenced in a study of blood T cell repertoires in COVID-19. Measured with immunoSEQ multiplex PCR; TCRdb has only the in-frame clones, and not every one. The sample includes approximately 250,000 clones, about 88% of them seen just once. Input material: peripheral blood. All receptors come from a man younger than 35 with active or convalescent COVID-19.

The V call is TRBV24-1, the J call TRBJ2-5; weak D call: TRBD2 (6 bases). CDR3 length equals 15 residues. V was shortened by 7 bases and J by 3 bases, with 17 bases between the two germline ends. CDR1 and CDR2 (germline): KGHDR, SFDVKD. The CDR3 nucleotides read TGTGCCACCAGCGGCGGGAAAGGTGTGGAAGAGACCCAGTACTTC. Translating gives CATSGGKGVEETQYF.

V and J are TRBV12-3 or TRBV12-4 and TRBJ2-7, with 8 bases matching TRBD2. The CDR3 is 12 amino acids. After removal of 11 bases from V and 3 bases from J, the junction contained 6 bases not matched to a gene. For the CDR3, the DNA is TGTGCCTGCGGGGGACTAGGCTACGAGCAGTACTTC. Translating it yields CACGGLGYEQYF.

The sample holds one count of this clone. The rearrangement uses TRBV9 and TRBJ1-2; 9 nucleotides match TRBD1. The CDR3 runs 13 residues. In germline, CDR1 is SGDLS, CDR2 YYNGEE. V shed 7 bases and J 14 bases; nucleotides not matched to a gene: 15. The CDR3 spells CASPVRGQGKRTF. In DNA form, the CDR3 reads TGTGCCAGCCCCGTGAGGGGACAGGGTAAACGTACCTTC.

This chain joins TRBV7-2 and TRBJ1-5, with 8 bases aligning to TRBD1. J gave up 4 bases and V 5 bases, and 4 bases lay outside the gene matches. CDR3 length: 14 residues. Germline values: CDR1 SGHTA, CDR2 FQGNSA. The CDR3, as DNA: TGTGCCAGCAGCCCGCGACAGGGGAATCAGCCCCAGCATTTT. It yields the protein CASSPRQGNQPQHF.

The rearrangement joins TRBV7-2 to TRBJ2-2; TRBD1 is a possible D gene (6 bases). Germline CDR1 SGHTA, CDR2 FQGNSA. CDR3 length: 13 amino acids. V was clipped by 5 bases and J by 5 bases, with 9 bases between them. Here the CDR3 reads CASSTQGTGELFF. CDR3 in DNA: TGTGCCAGCAGCACCCAGGGGACCGGGGAGCTGTTTTTT. Filled out from reference TRBV7-2 and TRBJ2-2, the complete variable domain reads GAGVSQSPSNKVTEKGKDVELRCDPISGHTALYWYRQSLGQGLEFLIYFQGNSAPDKSGLPSDRFSAERTGGSVSTLTIQRTQQEDSAVYLCASSTQGTGELFFGEGSRLTVL.

This chain uses TRBV7-9 with TRBJ2-7; 8 bases map to TRBD1. CDR1 and CDR2 (germline): SEHNR, FQNEAQ (reference sequence). CDR3 length: 13 amino acids. The trim removed 2 bases at V and 3 bases at J, leaving 0 bases unmatched. The CDR3, as DNA: TGTGCCAGCAGCTTAACAGGGGGCTACGAGCAGTACTTC. Protein product: CASSLTGGYEQYF.

The chain has TRBV7-2 and TRBJ2-7, with a tentative D call TRBD2 (5 bases). V lost 6 bases and J 2 bases, leaving 17 bases between the germline ends. The germline V gene encodes CDR1 SGHTA and CDR2 FQGNSA. The CDR3 runs to 15 residues. The CDR3 bases are TGTGCCAGCAGTCCCCTTGCGGGCCATACCTACGAGCAGTACTTC. Its protein product is CASSPLAGHTYEQYF.

The chain joins TRBV7-3 to TRBJ2-2; TRBD2 is a possible D gene (6 bases). The CDR3 is 16 residues long. Trimming took 5 bases from V and 4 from J, leaving 17 bases between them. The V gene's germline CDR1 is SGHTA and CDR2 FQGTGA. The CDR3: CASSPTAGGPTGELFF. The CDR3, as DNA: TGTGCCAGCAGCCCCACCGCCGGGGGTCCCACCGGGGAGCTGTTTTTT.

The table lists this clone with a count of one. This specimen includes other DNA sequences encoding the same CDR3. The chain joins TRBV19 to TRBJ2-3; possible D gene TRBD2, 5 bases. Trimming pared 0 bases from V and 3 bases from J, leaving 7 bases between. The CDR3 spans 14 residues. The germline gives CDR1 LNHDA, CDR2 SQIVND (reference sequence). The CDR3 DNA follows: TGTGCCAGTAGTATAGATCGGGGAACAGATACGCAGTATTTT. Its translation: CASSIDRGTDTQYF.

The chain is built from TRBV6-4 and TRBJ1-2, with D unresolved. Germline V gene sequence: CDR1 MRHNA, CDR2 SNTAGT. Between the trimmed V and J ends, which lost 2 bases and 8 bases, there was a span of 18 bases. The CDR3 is made up of 15 amino acids. The CDR3: CASSDVPGSGSGYTF. The CDR3 bases are TGTGCCAGCAGTGACGTGCCCGGTTCAGGTTCAGGCTACACCTTC.

V and J are TRBV12-5 and TRBJ1-2; 8 nucleotides align to TRBD1. The CDR3 covers 17 residues. J lost 4 bases, V lost 1 base, and 11 bases had no gene match. Germline V gene sequence: CDR1 LGHNT, CDR2 FRNRAP. The CDR3 loop reads CASGLDPGTGVFYGYTF. CDR3 DNA: TGTGCTAGTGGTTTGGACCCCGGGACAGGAGTCTTCTATGGCTACACCTTC.